The rows below give T cell receptor beta chains drawn from one sample of a study of early T cells in non-severe SARS-CoV-2 infection. MiXCR, applied by TCRdb to the 5' RACE reads, yields one record per CDR3 protein. The sample carries tens of thousands of distinct CDR3 sequences, roughly 18% recorded once. The sample in question was whole blood, obtained at baseline. All receptors derive from an adult who was a healthcare worker with PCR-confirmed SARS-CoV-2 infection or an uninfected control (not recorded which). CDR3s include the opening cysteine and the closing phenylalanine or tryptophan. The D gene is left open where the match is weak. Size is omitted from some rows. Given values are once, few, many or a class for expanded clones.

>few|TRBD1|TRBV6-5|TRBJ1-6|13
TGTGCCACCAAAGGGACAGGGGTTTCACCCCTCCACTTT
CATKGTGVSPLHF
>few|TRBD1|TRBV11-2|TRBJ2-5|13
TGTGCCAGCAGCCCCGGGACAGGGGGGACCCAGTACTTC
CASSPGTGGTQYF
>.|.|TRBV6-1|TRBJ2-2|16
TGTGCCAGCAGTGAAGCGGGGTCGGTGAACACCGGGGAGCTGTTTTTT
CASSEAGSVNTGELFF
>.|.|TRBV13|TRBJ2-7|15
TGTGCCAGCAGCTTAGGCCCGATGTCCGCCTACGAGCAGTACTTC
CASSLGPMSAYEQYF
>few|.|TRBV3-1|TRBJ1-1|13
TGTGCCAGCAGCCCGCACCAGAACACTGAAGCTTTCTTT
CASSPHQNTEAFF
>many|.|TRBV12-3/TRBV12-4|TRBJ1-1|14
TGTGCCAGCAGCTTCTCCCCCCGAACAGCTGAAGCTTTCTTT
CASSFSPRTAEAFF
>.|TRBD1|TRBV5-1|TRBJ1-2|13
TGCGCCAGCAGCTCGGGACAGACCTATGGCTACACCTTC
CASSSGQTYGYTF
>few|TRBD1|TRBV28|TRBJ2-1|15
TGTGCCAGCAGTTCCGACAGGGACGTTGTTTATGAGCAGTTCTTC
CASSSDRDVVYEQFF
>many|TRBD1|TRBV11-2|TRBJ2-1|17
TGTGCCAGCAGCTTAGCCACCGGGACAGGGCGACACAATGAGCAGTTCTTC
CASSLATGTGRHNEQFF
>.|.|TRBV6-1|TRBJ1-5|17
TGTGCCAGCAGTGAAGCGCTTTGGTCCGGCCGAAATCAGCCCCAGCATTTT
CASSEALWSGRNQPQHF
>few|.|TRBV20-1|TRBJ1-2|14
TGCAGTGCTAGAGATCAACTAGGGGACCACGGCTACACCTTC
CSARDQLGDHGYTF
>.|.|TRBV29-1|TRBJ1-1|13
TGCAGCGTCTCCGGAAGGATGCACACTGAAGCTTTCTTT
CSVSGRMHTEAFF
>few|TRBD1|TRBV27|TRBJ1-6|14
TGTGCCAGCAGAATGGGACAGCACAATTCACCCCTCCACTTT
CASRMGQHNSPLHF
>.|TRBD2|TRBV11-2|TRBJ2-5|14
TGTGCCAGCAGCCCCAGACTAGCGGGGGAGACCCAGTACTTC
CASSPRLAGETQYF
>.|.|TRBV3-1|TRBJ1-4|17
TGTGCCAGCAGCCAGGGGAGCTTTTGGTCCCCGAATGAAAAACTGTTTTTT
CASSQGSFWSPNEKLFF
>few|.|TRBV9|TRBJ2-2|13
TGTGCCAGCAGCGTACAGGCTTTTGGGGAGCTGTTTTTT
CASSVQAFGELFF
>.|TRBD2|TRBV25-1|TRBJ2-7|14
TGTGCCAGCAGTGACGGAGCGGGGGTCCACGAGCAGTACTTC
CASSDGAGVHEQYF
>.|TRBD1|TRBV5-6|TRBJ2-5|15
TGTGCCAGCAGCTTGAGAACAGGGGGCGCGGAGACCCAGTACTTC
CASSLRTGGAETQYF
>few|TRBD2|TRBV5-5|TRBJ2-7|14
TGTGCCAGCAGCTTGCTAGCGGGAGTCAACGAGCAGTACTTC
CASSLLAGVNEQYF
>.|.|TRBV10-2|TRBJ1-1|13
TGCGCCAGCAGATTGACCCTGAACACTGAAGCTTTCTTT
CASRLTLNTEAFF
>.|.|TRBV12-2|TRBJ1-6|16
TGTGCAAGTCGCTTCTATAGGCAGGGGGACAATTCACCCCTCCACTTT
CASRFYRQGDNSPLHF
>few|.|TRBV3-1|TRBJ1-5|14
TGTGCCAGCAGCCCGGGACCTTACGGTCAGCCCCAGCATTTT
CASSPGPYGQPQHF
>.|.|TRBV7-2|TRBJ2-3|12
TGTGCCAGCAGAGAAGTAGGGGATACGCAGTATTTT
CASREVGDTQYF
>few|.|TRBV5-4|TRBJ2-7|11
TGTGCCAGCAGCTCCTCTAACGAGCAGTACTTC
CASSSSNEQYF
>few|TRBD1|TRBV7-2|TRBJ1-5|13
TGTGCCAGCAGCGTAACAGGGGGCCAGCCCCAGCATTTT
CASSVTGGQPQHF
>.|.|TRBV29-1|TRBJ2-1|15
TGCAGCGTTGAAGATAAATATAGGAGTTACAATGAGCAGTTCTTC
CSVEDKYRSYNEQFF
>few|.|TRBV20-1|TRBJ1-6|13
TGCAGTGCTAGTAGTGACCCAAATTCACCCCTCCACTTT
CSASSDPNSPLHF
>many|.|TRBV28|TRBJ2-1|15
TGTGCCAGCAGCACCGACACAACGAGATCCAATGAGCAGTTCTTC
CASSTDTTRSNEQFF
>.|.|TRBV3-1|TRBJ2-4|16
TGTGCCAGCAGCCAAGAGGCTATTGGGGCCAAAAACATTCAGTACTTC
CASSQEAIGAKNIQYF
>few|.|TRBV14|TRBJ1-1|16
TGTGCCAGCAGCCCCCCCGGCGTTTCCTTGAACACTGAAGCTTTCTTT
CASSPPGVSLNTEAFF
>.|.|TRBV5-1|TRBJ1-4|13
TGCGCCAGCAGCTCGGAAACGAATGAAAAACTGTTTTTT
CASSSETNEKLFF
>.|.|TRBV20-1|TRBJ1-6|14
TGCAGTGCTAGAACAGCAGTTAAAAATTCACCCCTCCACTTT
CSARTAVKNSPLHF
>many|TRBD2|TRBV7-2|TRBJ2-6|15
TGTGCCAGCAGCGCGGGGGGCTCTGGGGCCAACGTCCTGACTTTC
CASSAGGSGANVLTF
>few|TRBD1|TRBV5-5|TRBJ1-6|15
TGTGCCAGCAGCTACCGAGGGGACAGCTTGGGTCCCCTCCACTTT
CASSYRGDSLGPLHF
>.|.|TRBV9|TRBJ1-1|14
TGTGCCAGCAGCGTAGTTGGGGGTACCACTGAAGCTTTCTTT
CASSVVGGTTEAFF
>.|TRBD1|TRBV6-6|TRBJ1-1|15
TGTGCCAGCAGTCCCCGGACAGGGTTAAACACTGAAGCTTTCTTT
CASSPRTGLNTEAFF
>.|TRBD2|TRBV5-1|TRBJ2-1|13
TGCGCCAGCTCTAGCGGGAGATGGAATGAGCAGTTCTTC
CASSSGRWNEQFF